A selection of T cell receptor beta chains follows, all from one sample in a study of spatial heterogeneity in lung cancer. TCRdb called the 5' RACE reads again in MiXCR, with one record for every CDR3 protein. Found here are nearly 80,000 distinct CDR3 sequences, roughly 8% of them singletons; the top ten hold 6.8%. This material consisted of PBMCs, taken at surgery. The receptors stem from a male donor with early-stage non-small cell lung cancer. The CDR3 runs from the conserved cysteine through the conserved F or W. The D gene is left open where the match is weak.

d_call j_call v_call cdr3_aa
- TRBJ2-7 TRBV20-1 CSVLPGPGHEQYF
- TRBJ2-7 TRBV15 CATSRDRAGDEQYF
TRBD1 TRBJ1-1 TRBV12-3/TRBV12-4 CASRTGDTEAFF
TRBD1 TRBJ1-1 TRBV6-5 CASSSLTGGPGTEAFF
TRBD1 TRBJ2-2 TRBV6-1 CASTTSGGTGELFF
- TRBJ1-5 TRBV3-1 CASSQDSGIQPQHF
TRBD1 TRBJ1-1 TRBV11-2 CASSLGYRGNTEAFF
- TRBJ2-2 TRBV14 CASSQDRTSIGELFF
TRBD1 TRBJ2-7 TRBV5-5 CASSQKGTGGYEQYF
TRBD2 TRBJ2-7 TRBV20-1 CSASSSLTIAGEQYF